A single sample gave rise to the 8 T cell receptor beta chains below, sequenced in a study of cytomegalovirus exposure and HLA in healthy donors. The study ran its PCR with 60 Vbeta and 13 Jbeta primers. Clones were sequenced by immunoSEQ multiplex PCR, and TCRdb holds only the in-frame ones, with some missing. The sample consists of some 99,000 clones, less than 70% of them appearing once. The sample consisted of PBMCs. Every receptor here comes from a female donor in good health and CMV-seronegative.

This clone was counted between two and nine times. The chain combines TRBV7-9 with TRBJ2-5, with D maybe TRBD1 (6 bases). The CDR3 runs to 13 residues. CDR1 is SEHNR and CDR2 is FQNEAQ in the germline V gene (reference sequence). V dropped 6 bases and J dropped 2 bases, with 10 bases sitting between them. In DNA form, the CDR3 reads TGTGCCAGCAGTAGGACAGAGCAAGAGACCCAGTACTTC. Residues: CASSRTEQETQYF.

This clone was detected a few times. V and J are TRBV5-1 and TRBJ2-7; 8 positions match TRBD1. Germline CDR1 reads SGHRS; CDR2 reads YFSETQ. The CDR3 covers 14 residues. V shed 0 bases and J 3 bases; nucleotides not matched to a gene: 2. CDR3 nucleotide sequence: TGCGCCAGCAGCTTGGGGGGACAGGTCTACGAGCAGTACTTC. Translating gives CASSLGGQVYEQYF. The variable domain in full, with the rest retrieved from reference TRBV5-1 and TRBJ2-7, is KAGVTQTPRYLIKTRGQQVTLSCSPISGHRSVSWYQQTPGQGLQFLFEYFSETQRNKGNFPGRFSGRQFSNSRSEMNVSTLELGDSALYLCASSLGGQVYEQYFGPGTRLTVT.

The V gene is TRBV28, the J gene TRBJ2-1; tentatively, D is TRBD2 (5 bases). Germline assignment: CDR1 MDHEN and CDR2 SYDVKM. The CDR3 extends over 15 amino acids. The germline V and J ends were trimmed by 4 bases and 6 bases, with 16 bases remaining between them. DNA for the CDR3: TGTGCCAGCAGTTCGCGCCAAGCTGGACTCAATGAGCAGTTCTTC. Protein sequence: CASSSRQAGLNEQFF.

DNA of the CDR3: TGCGCCAGCAGCTTGGGGGCATTCCAAGAGACCCAGTACTTC. This encodes CASSLGAFQETQYF. This chain joins TRBV5-1 and TRBJ2-5; D not certain. Germline assignment: CDR1 SGHRS and CDR2 YFSETQ. V dropped 0 bases and J dropped 1 base, with 7 bases sitting between them. The CDR3 runs 14 residues. Drawing the rest from reference TRBV5-1 and TRBJ2-5, the complete variable domain is KAGVTQTPRYLIKTRGQQVTLSCSPISGHRSVSWYQQTPGQGLQFLFEYFSETQRNKGNFPGRFSGRQFSNSRSEMNVSTLELGDSALYLCASSLGAFQETQYFGPGTRLLVL.

A few counts support this clone. The CDR3 region is CASSPGEKLFF. CDR3 nucleotides: TGTGCCAGCTCACCCGGGGAAAAACTGTTTTTT. The V and J genes are TRBV18 and TRBJ1-4; D gene unclear. Germline CDR1 and CDR2: KGHSH and LQKENI. The CDR3 has 11 amino acids. V dropped 3 bases and J dropped 8 bases, with 4 bases sitting between them.

This clone was seen a few times. The V call is TRBV6-6, the J call TRBJ2-1; D may be TRBD1 (6 bases). Trimming took 6 bases from V and 4 from J, leaving 19 bases between them. This CDR3 has 16 residues. The germline gives CDR1 MNHNY, CDR2 SVGAGI (reference sequence). In nucleotides, the CDR3 is TGTGCCAGCAGCCCCTCAGCAGGGGCCCAATACAATGAGCAGTTCTTC. Residues: CASSPSAGAQYNEQFF.

The table lists this clone with a few counts. This sequence joins TRBV7-6 and TRBJ2-7; 10 nucleotides match TRBD1. CDR1 is SGHVS, CDR2 FNYEAQ, per germline. V lost 5 bases, J lost 4 bases, and 8 bases stayed unmatched. The CDR3 totals 15 residues. Here the CDR3 DNA reads TGTGCCAGCAGCCCTGGGACAGGGGAATGGTACGAGCAGTACTTC. It codes for CASSPGTGEWYEQYF.

The chain links TRBV19 to TRBJ1-2; 7 nucleotides align to TRBD1. CDR1 LNHDA and CDR2 SQIVND come from the germline V gene (reference sequence). V lost 6 bases to trimming and J lost 8 bases; unmatched junction nucleotides: 15. The CDR3 loop spans 15 amino acids. The CDR3: CASRRVLGQRRGYTF. CDR3 nucleotides: TGTGCCAGTAGGAGGGTTTTGGGACAGAGGCGAGGCTACACCTTC.